This is a list of T cell receptor beta chains from one sample in a study of T cells after yellow fever vaccination. TCRdb recomputed calls from the 5' RACE reads with MiXCR, one row per CDR3 protein. Found here are around 500,000 distinct CDR3 sequences, 21% of them singletons; the top ten hold about 16%. Sequenced material: PBMCs, taken about 20 days after the first yellow fever vaccination. These receptors were collected from a man younger than 35 who received the YFV17D yellow fever vaccine. The CDR3 runs from the conserved cysteine through the conserved F or W. The D gene is left open where the match is weak.

J,D,V,CDR3
TRBJ1-2,TRBD1,TRBV29-1,CSVEPTDGQGEGYTF
TRBJ1-6,NA,TRBV18,CASSPETGNSPLHF
TRBJ1-1,NA,TRBV20-1,CSAGDLMNTEAFF
TRBJ1-1,NA,TRBV7-2,CASSPWTQVNTEAFF
TRBJ2-5,NA,TRBV7-2,CASTPQASQETQYF
TRBJ1-1,NA,TRBV24-1,CATKGGGEAFF
TRBJ2-1,NA,TRBV6-2/TRBV6-3,CASRPGRSGEQFF
TRBJ2-1,NA,TRBV5-1,CASSLEGAHNEQFF
TRBJ2-5,NA,TRBV12-3/TRBV12-4,CASAKHGGSGETQYF
TRBJ2-5,TRBD1,TRBV5-1,CASSLGQGAPQETQYF
TRBJ1-1,NA,TRBV7-2,CASSFTGRKSIMNTEAFF
TRBJ2-7,TRBD2,TRBV20-1,CSARAAEGGAYEQYF
TRBJ2-2,TRBD1,TRBV20-1,CSAKRQGAAGELFF
TRBJ1-6,NA,TRBV7-3,CASSFRAYNSPLHF
TRBJ2-3,NA,TRBV7-6,CASSSRGGGLDTQYF
TRBJ1-5,NA,TRBV19,CASSVPLAGKPQHF
TRBJ2-3,TRBD2,TRBV6-1,CATQTSGHTDTQYF
TRBJ2-3,NA,TRBV29-1,CSVALGGVRDTQYF
TRBJ2-7,TRBD2,TRBV7-2,CASSPQSGGYEQYF
TRBJ1-4,TRBD1,TRBV6-2/TRBV6-3,CASSHQTGKSSNEKLFF
TRBJ2-7,NA,TRBV20-1,CSARGSAYEQYF
TRBJ2-2,NA,TRBV13,CASSSAGDTGELFF
TRBJ1-1,NA,TRBV12-3/TRBV12-4,CASSFDIMNTEAFF
TRBJ1-2,NA,TRBV27,CASSLLGPQFGGYTF
TRBJ2-1,NA,TRBV5-5,CASSLRVAASSYNEQFF
TRBJ1-4,NA,TRBV2,CASRPVSTNEKLFF
TRBJ1-5,NA,TRBV19,CASSMGGVWQPQHF
TRBJ2-5,NA,TRBV5-1,CASSWRGTRQETQYF
TRBJ2-5,TRBD2,TRBV7-9,CASSLASGGGETQYF
TRBJ2-2,NA,TRBV2,CASSGTYDEELFF
TRBJ1-1,NA,TRBV20-1,CSARVGNTEAFF
TRBJ1-6,NA,TRBV20-1,CSAPGPYNSPLHF
TRBJ2-3,TRBD2,TRBV5-1,CASSLGASGVTDTQYF
TRBJ2-1,NA,TRBV29-1,CSVDRGRKFNEQFF
TRBJ2-7,NA,TRBV7-2,CASSFAGSYEQYF
TRBJ1-1,NA,TRBV7-2,CVSSLGLMNTEAFF
TRBJ1-2,NA,TRBV30,CAWSGVDYGYTF
TRBJ2-2,NA,TRBV6-6,CATRAGDSGELFF
TRBJ2-5,NA,TRBV2,CASRRLQETQYF
TRBJ2-1,NA,TRBV24-1,CATSDLGQSTYNEQFF
TRBJ2-6,TRBD1,TRBV20-1,CSARQGAYSGANVLTF
TRBJ2-1,NA,TRBV7-8,CASSLGSSYNEQFF
TRBJ2-3,NA,TRBV18,CASSPRTGWSTDTQYF